One sample yielded the 15 T cell receptor beta chains listed below, sequenced in a study of T cells expressing NK-cell markers. TCRdb reprocessed the 5' RACE reads; each CDR3 protein has one entry and no DNA is given. Here the sample table reports 350,000 to 500,000 distinct CDR3 sequences. Sequenced sample: blood T cells: a sorted CD56 or NKG2C T cell subset, CD4+ or CD8+ T cells, or bulk PBMC T cells (not recorded which). These TCRs come from a woman aged 18-70 years in good health.

The chain couples TRBV7-3 to TRBJ2-1; TCRdb outputs TRBD2, but without DNA this stays unchecked. Germline V gives CDR1 SGHTA, CDR2 FQGTGA. CDR3 size: 15 residues. CDR3 sequence reads: CASSSGLAGSNEQFF.

The gene calls are TRBV29-1 and TRBJ2-4; TCRdb names TRBD1, which stays unverified in the absence of DNA. The CDR3 loop spans 12 amino acids. Germline V CDR1 and CDR2: SQVTM, ANQGSEA. This CDR3 reads CSVERGSNIQYF.

The CDR3 is CASSLAPGQGVGEAFF. V and J are TRBV7-8 and TRBJ1-1; the TCRdb call, TRBD1, lacks DNA for checking. Germline-derived CDR1 and CDR2 are SGHVS and FQNEAQ. This CDR3 region has 16 residues.

The chain recombines TRBV7-9 with TRBJ1-5; TCRdb's assignment of TRBD1 cannot be checked, as there is no DNA. Germline V CDR1 and CDR2: SEHNR, FQNEAQ (reference sequence). The CDR3 length is 16 residues. The CDR3 here is CASSPMAGGSDQPQHF. Together with reference TRBV7-9 and TRBJ1-5, the CDR3 gives the full variable domain: DTGVSQNPRHKITKRGQNVTFRCDPISEHNRLYWYRQTLGQGPEFLTYFQNEAQLEKSRLLSDRFSAERPKGSFSTLEIQRTEQGDSAMYLCASSPMAGGSDQPQHFGDGTRLSIL.

The genes are TRBV29-1 and TRBJ2-7. In germline, CDR1 is SQVTM, CDR2 ANQGSEA. CDR3 length: 12 amino acids. CDR3 residues: CRVVSRSYEQYF.

V gene TRBV28 combines with J gene TRBJ2-2; TCRdb designates TRBD2, a call that cannot be tested without DNA. The CDR3 is 15 amino acids. Germline loops: CDR1 MDHEN, CDR2 SYDVKM. The CDR3 spells CASTAGALGPGELFF.

This rearrangement joins TRBV5-1 to TRBJ1-5; TCRdb returns TRBD1, unconfirmable since there is no DNA. The germline V gene encodes CDR1 SGHRS and CDR2 YFSETQ. CDR3 size: 14 residues. CDR3 residues: CASSRDSGDQPQHF.

The J gene is TRBJ2-5, the V gene TRBV24-1; TCRdb's assignment of TRBD1 cannot be checked, as there is no DNA. Germline V gene data show CDR1 as KGHDR and CDR2 as SFDVKD. This CDR3 has 15 amino acids. CDR3 amino acids: CATSGRAYPQETQYF.

The V and J genes are TRBV6-2 or TRBV6-3 and TRBJ1-1; the TCRdb D gene call, TRBD1, has no DNA to confirm it. Germline V lookup: CDR1 MNHEY, CDR2 SVGEGT. The CDR3 sequence is 14 residues long. The CDR3 loop is CASSPRDRVAEAFF.

The J gene is TRBJ1-2, the V gene TRBV19. The CDR3 contains 12 residues. Germline lookup yields CDR1 LNHDA and CDR2 SQIVND (reference sequence). The CDR3: CASSDTYYGYTF.

This chain connects TRBV30 to TRBJ2-2; the TCRdb call, TRBD1, lacks DNA for checking. Germline CDR1 GTSNPN, CDR2 SVGIG (reference sequence). The CDR3 sequence is 14 residues long. The chain's CDR3 is CAWSGNRVTGELFF.

V gene TRBV7-2 combines with J gene TRBJ2-3; the TCRdb call, TRBD2, lacks DNA for checking. The CDR3 is 13 amino acids. Germline CDR1 SGHTA, CDR2 FQGNSA. CDR3 loop: CASSHERGDTQYF.

The chain is built from TRBV10-3 and TRBJ2-5. The CDR3 totals 14 residues. CDR1 ENHRY and CDR2 SYGVKD come from the germline V gene. CDR3 sequence reads: CAISESGVRETQYF.

The chain recombines TRBV7-2 with TRBJ2-1; TCRdb proposes TRBD2, but this gene call is untestable without DNA. The CDR3 is 15 residues long. Germline CDR1 SGHTA, CDR2 FQGNSA. This chain's CDR3 is CASSLSGLAGDEQFF.

The J gene is TRBJ1-1, the V gene TRBV25-1. The germline V gene encodes CDR1 MGHDK and CDR2 SYGVNS. The CDR3 sequence is 11 residues long. The CDR3 reads CASIYETEAFF.